This T cell receptor beta chain came from a study of cytomegalovirus exposure and HLA in healthy donors (dated by TCRdb to 2016 to 2017). Notes on the research overall: An earlier analysis of some 620 of the donors reported 250 to 300 Gb of sequence data and 100 million to 120 million unique TCR beta sequences obtained from around 180 million T cells. About 310 gigabases of sequencing data and approximately 93 million unique TCR sequences were included in an early release covering about 620 HLA-typed donors. Among the approximately 420 genotyped donors, under 90% belonged to the genetic ancestry cluster associated with self-reported Caucasian donors. The aim of the study was to test whether cataloging public T cell receptors could identify signatures of past pathogen exposure. Using immunosequencing, the study profiled T cell repertoires from 640 or so subjects and related those repertoires to cytomegalovirus serostatus. Along with the roughly 670-subject first cohort, a separate validation cohort of about 110 different subjects was used. High-throughput TCR immunosequencing, statistical association of individual TCRs with disease status, and machine learning were combined to predict cytomegalovirus infection status. A later analysis re-analyzed previously published TCR beta repertoires from 666 donors and added high-resolution HLA genotyping to study TCR occurrence patterns. In the later analysis, no new phenotypic data were used to find candidate immune exposures; instead, reliance was placed on TCR beta sequences and their occurrence across donors. In an earlier analysis of more than 550 of the donors, high-throughput TCR beta sequencing was used to judge whether each TCR beta V gene segment behaved as functional or pseudogenic. Donor age, sex, ethnicity and CMV serostatus were compiled alongside the repertoire data. Genome-wide SNP genotypes for about three fifths of the roughly 700 donors were used in a later genetic analysis, which treated that subset as a discovery cohort. All discovery cohort repertoires had been generated using a single sequencing platform. Class I and class II HLA loci were covered by the typing at four-digit resolution. The number of typed donors differed by locus: 629-630 for A, B, C, DRB1 and DQB1; 522 for DQA1; around 610 for DPA1; and about 450 for DPB1. About five DR-DQ haplotypes were treated as single units for association and clustering because of strong linkage in the cohort. On average, approximately 250,000 unique TCR beta nucleotide sequences were sequenced per donor among a few hundred genotyped donors of the cohort, with roughly 20% of those sequences being non-productive.

The cohort was made up of hundreds of healthy bone marrow donors. At the time of sampling, all cohort members were nominally healthy, though unrecorded immune exposures were likely present. Of the roughly 620 cohort members, roughly 300 had positive CMV serostatus and 350 to 450 had negative CMV serostatus, and CMV serostatus was not recorded for the donor. A peripheral blood sample was collected from each donor, and TCR beta sequencing was performed on peripheral blood mononuclear cells. The Qiagen DNeasy Blood Extraction Kit was used to extract genomic DNA from the blood cell samples. Library preparation employed the immunoSEQ multiplex PCR assay. For the multiplex PCR, a mixture combining 60 forward primers for TCR Vbeta segments and 13 reverse primers for TCR Jbeta segments was used. A multiplex PCR assay on genomic DNA amplified the CDR3 region of rearranged TCR beta genes. On the Illumina HiSeq System, the amplified TCR beta libraries were sequenced as 87-base-pair reads. Regarding the original processing steps: In a later analysis, approximately 74 million unique TCR beta chains were counted across the roughly 700 repertoires, and approximately 11 million of these chains were shared by at least two donors. Raw reads were error-corrected and collapsed into unique sequences with a nearest-neighbor algorithm that merged closely related sequences to remove PCR and sequencing errors. V, D and J gene segments were assigned by aligning CDR3 sequences to IMGT reference sequences. Each retained sequence needed at least a six-nucleotide match to both a V gene segment and a J gene segment. A rearrangement was called productive if the CDR3 had no stop codons and remained in frame with V and J, and every other rearrangement was called non-productive. CDR3 was defined according to IMGT convention as the region running from the second conserved V-encoded cysteine to the conserved J-encoded phenylalanine. In an earlier analysis of around 570 of the donors, sequences lacking an unambiguous match to a single V gene segment were excluded. An earlier analysis of a few hundred of the donors called V segments functional above 56.7% productive rearrangements and segregating when the between-donor standard deviation exceeded 5%. A statistical classification framework was built for diagnosing cytomegalovirus status from the catalog of TCR beta chain sequences. V and J gene assignment, in a later analysis, came from comparing TCR nucleotide sequences with IMGT/GENE-DB human TR gene sequences. A later analysis assigned CDR3 sequences and most-parsimonious VDJ recombination scenarios with the TCRdist pipeline. In a later analysis, each TCR beta chain was defined by its CDR3 amino acid sequence together with its V-gene family, and reads lacking a unique V-gene family were excluded. In a later analysis, 500 to 700 highly shared, low-generation-probability nucleotide sequences were removed to address suspected cross-contamination and a sequencing artifact. A later analysis calculated a clonal expansion index for each public chain from normalized within-repertoire ranks of inferred template counts. Generation probabilities in a later analysis came from a VDJ recombination model fitted to out-of-frame rearrangements, and those results were checked against IGoR. A later analysis scored TCR-TCR, TCR-HLA and TCR-CMV co-occurrence with hypergeometric tests, applying a repertoire-size bias correction to TCR pairs. In a later analysis, false discovery rates were estimated by permuting HLA or CMV assignments 20 times. A later analysis grouped co-occurring TCRs with DBSCAN, adding TCRdist sequence similarity when clustering within HLA-allele-positive subsets. Repertoires with fewer than 30,000 or more than 120,000 public chains, plus five repertoires with anomalous nucleotide sharing, were excluded from co-occurrence clustering. Here the immuneACCESS table is served through TCRdb, limited to in-frame sequences with V and J called. Missing clones are a known gap in these copies; in checked studies unresolved V genes cover under half, and the rest lacks a known reason. The V and J calls and clone size come from that table; D and trimming were worked out from the DNA. This sample comprises approximately 100,000 clones, roughly 76% of them detected only once. The ten largest make up 7% to 9% of the sample.

To note about this clone: It lacks a known antigen. Within one base of it there is no much larger clone, and no base qualities were kept.

What the work shows at the level of the full study, not this receptor alone: This cohort had only TCR beta chains sequenced, and the lack of alpha or paired-chain data limited which features could be detected. A few of the identified cytomegalovirus-associated TCR beta chains were confirmed in vitro to be specific for cytomegalovirus antigens. In a later analysis, several top co-occurrence clusters were reported to appear linked to parvovirus B19, influenza, CMV and Epstein-Barr virus. Broadly in line with IMGT annotations, most TCR beta V segments showed up in productive rearrangements about 87% or about 30% of the time in an earlier analysis of 450 to 750 of the donors. In a later analysis, most CMV-associated TCR beta chains were found to appear HLA-restricted, with HLA associations seemingly driven largely by CMV exposure. A further reported finding was that TCR beta sequences accurately predicted the HLA-A and HLA-B alleles for most subjects in the first cohort. Because counts were too low, seventeen rarely observed V segments, including chromosome 9 orphons, were excluded from the earlier analysis of several hundred of the donors. For the cohort, immune exposure information was limited to CMV serostatus. Because HLA typing was unavailable for some donors at each locus, only the typed subset was used in association tests. Compared with equally common non-associated chains, HLA-associated TCR beta chains in a later analysis were more clonally expanded and had lower generation probabilities. Correlated functional status among segregating V segments might reflect linkage disequilibrium, but an unknown experimental factor could not be ruled out. V-gene and J-gene trimming of TCR beta chains was associated with a missense DCLRE1C variant in a later genetic analysis, and the association was replicated in an independent cohort. Strong co-occurrence of HLA alleles, especially DR and DQ, made assigning TCR associations to individual alleles difficult. In a later analysis, the rate of TCR association differed among HLA loci, with DRB1 alleles having the most associated TCRs and HLA-C alleles having the fewest. It was suggested by the authors that the approach could potentially be generalized to other disease states and immunological phenotypes. Presence/absence analyses assumed roughly uniform sequencing depth across donors, an assumption that may not hold. A cluster of highly shared sequence variants was judged likely to represent a technical artifact of the sequencing pipeline. Compared with the roughly 710-donor mean, donors in an Asian-associated ancestry cluster had fewer N-insertions in productive TCRs, according to a later genetic analysis. At a false discovery rate of 0.05, a later analysis linked roughly 17,000 TCR beta sequences to specific HLA alleles. In both the original and validation cohorts, the classifier was reported to diagnose cytomegalovirus status with high specificity and sensitivity. While some public TCRs were present in many individuals, most TCR sequences turned up only very rarely across donors. In the study, 150 to 200 TCR beta chains were listed as associated with cytomegalovirus.

The sequencing input was PBMCs. This sequence was found in a human donor in good health.

The sequence in DNA is TGTGCCAGCGGAACAAGACTAGGCGAGACCCAGTACTTC. Its translation is CASGTRLGETQYF. Recombination linked TRBV7-2 to TRBJ2-5, and TRBD2 may be the D gene, going by 6 matching bases. Cut back by 8 bases and 5 bases, the V and J ends lie 15 bases apart. The CDR3 contains 13 residues, cysteine and phenylalanine counted. Only CDR3 DNA remains: 39 bases, in frame from the first base. CDR1 and CDR2 were assigned from the germline V gene as SGHTA and FQGNSA.